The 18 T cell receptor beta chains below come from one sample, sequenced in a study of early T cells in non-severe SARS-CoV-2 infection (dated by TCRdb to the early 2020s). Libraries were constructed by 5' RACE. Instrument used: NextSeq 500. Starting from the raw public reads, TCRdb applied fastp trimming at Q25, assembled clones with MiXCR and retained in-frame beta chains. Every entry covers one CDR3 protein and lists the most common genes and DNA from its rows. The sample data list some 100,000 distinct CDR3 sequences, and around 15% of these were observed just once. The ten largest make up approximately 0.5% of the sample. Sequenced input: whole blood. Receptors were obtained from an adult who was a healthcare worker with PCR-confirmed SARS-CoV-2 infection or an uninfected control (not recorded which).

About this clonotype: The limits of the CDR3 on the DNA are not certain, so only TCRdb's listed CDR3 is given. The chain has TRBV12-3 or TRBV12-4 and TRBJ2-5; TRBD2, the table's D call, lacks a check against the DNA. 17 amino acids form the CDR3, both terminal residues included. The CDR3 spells CASSPSGPASFLETQYF.

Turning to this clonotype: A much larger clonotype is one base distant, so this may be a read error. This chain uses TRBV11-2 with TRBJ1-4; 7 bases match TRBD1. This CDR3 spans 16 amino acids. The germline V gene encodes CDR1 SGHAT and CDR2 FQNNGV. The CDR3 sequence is CASSSRGDRANENLFF. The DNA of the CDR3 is TGTGCCAGCAGCTCTAGGGGCGACAGGGCTAATGAAAATCTGTTTTTT.

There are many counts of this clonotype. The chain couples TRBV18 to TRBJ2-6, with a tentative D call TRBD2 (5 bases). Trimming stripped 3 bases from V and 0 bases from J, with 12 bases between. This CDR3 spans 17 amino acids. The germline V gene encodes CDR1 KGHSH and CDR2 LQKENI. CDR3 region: CASSPGEPSSGANVLTF. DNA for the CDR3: TGTGCCAGCTCACCGGGAGAACCGTCCTCTGGGGCCAACGTCCTGACTTTC.

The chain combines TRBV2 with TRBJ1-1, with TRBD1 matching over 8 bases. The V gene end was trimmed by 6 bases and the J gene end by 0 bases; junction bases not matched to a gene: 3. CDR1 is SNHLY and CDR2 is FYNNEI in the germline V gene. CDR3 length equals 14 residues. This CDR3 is CASRGTGMNTEAFF. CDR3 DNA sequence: TGTGCCAGCAGGGGGACAGGCATGAACACTGAAGCTTTCTTT.

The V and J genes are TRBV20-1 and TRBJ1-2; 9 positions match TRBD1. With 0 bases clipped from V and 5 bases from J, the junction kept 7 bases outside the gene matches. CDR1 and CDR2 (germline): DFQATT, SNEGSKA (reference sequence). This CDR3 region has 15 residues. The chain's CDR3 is CSARDQGTGRYGYTF. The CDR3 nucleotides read TGCAGTGCTAGAGATCAGGGGACAGGGCGGTATGGCTACACCTTC.

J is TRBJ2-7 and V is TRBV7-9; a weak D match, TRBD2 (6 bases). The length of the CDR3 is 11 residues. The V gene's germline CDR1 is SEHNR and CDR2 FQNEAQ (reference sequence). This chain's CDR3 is CVSGWGAEQYV. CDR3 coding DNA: TGTGTCAGCGGGTGGGGAGCCGAGCAGTACGTC.

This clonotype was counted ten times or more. The CDR3 reads CASSLLLTMTNEKLFF. CDR3 bases: TGTGCCAGCAGCTTATTGTTGACAATGACTAATGAAAAACTGTTTTTT. This sequence joins TRBV7-8 and TRBJ1-4; D is uncertain. V was shortened by 2 bases and J by 2 bases, with 12 bases between the two germline ends. CDR1 SGHVS and CDR2 FQNEAQ come from the germline V gene. This CDR3 has 16 amino acids.

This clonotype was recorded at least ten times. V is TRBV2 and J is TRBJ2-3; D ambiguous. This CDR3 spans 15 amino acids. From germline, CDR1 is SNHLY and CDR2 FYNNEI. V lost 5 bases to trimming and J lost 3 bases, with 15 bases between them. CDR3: CASSTVSTLTDTQYF. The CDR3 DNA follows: TGTGCCAGCAGTACCGTCTCCACGCTAACAGATACGCAGTATTTT.

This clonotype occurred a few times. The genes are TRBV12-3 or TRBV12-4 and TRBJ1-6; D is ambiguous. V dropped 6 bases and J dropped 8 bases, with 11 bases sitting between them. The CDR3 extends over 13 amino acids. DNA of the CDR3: TGTGCCAGCAGAGAAGGAGGTGATTCACCCCTCCACTTT. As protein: CASREGGDSPLHF.

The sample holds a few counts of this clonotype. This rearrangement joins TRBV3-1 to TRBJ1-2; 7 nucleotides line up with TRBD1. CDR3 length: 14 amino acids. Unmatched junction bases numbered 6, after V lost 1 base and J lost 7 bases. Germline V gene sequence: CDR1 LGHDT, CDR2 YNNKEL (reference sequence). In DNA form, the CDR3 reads TGTGCCAGCAGCCAAGGCGGGGACAGCTCTGGCTACACCTTC. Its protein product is CASSQGGDSSGYTF.

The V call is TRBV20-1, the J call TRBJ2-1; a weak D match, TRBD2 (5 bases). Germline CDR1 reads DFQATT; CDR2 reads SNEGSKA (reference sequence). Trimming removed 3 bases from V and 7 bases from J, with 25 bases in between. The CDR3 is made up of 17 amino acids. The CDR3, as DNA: TGCAGTGCTAGCCCCGACCGATTTTCCGGGATCCAAAATGAGCAGTTCTTC. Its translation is CSASPDRFSGIQNEQFF.

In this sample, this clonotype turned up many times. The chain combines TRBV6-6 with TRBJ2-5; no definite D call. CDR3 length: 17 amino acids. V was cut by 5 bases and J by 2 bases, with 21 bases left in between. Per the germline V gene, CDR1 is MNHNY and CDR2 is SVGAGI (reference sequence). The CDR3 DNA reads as TGTGCCAGCAGTCCGACCCAGATCCGCCCCAGACAAGAGACCCAGTACTTC. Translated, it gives CASSPTQIRPRQETQYF.

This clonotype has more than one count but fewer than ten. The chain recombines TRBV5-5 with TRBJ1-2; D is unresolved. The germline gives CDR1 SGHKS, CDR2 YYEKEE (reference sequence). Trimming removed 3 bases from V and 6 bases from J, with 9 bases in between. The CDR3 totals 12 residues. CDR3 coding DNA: TGTGCCAGCAGCTGGAGTATGGATGGCTACACCTTC. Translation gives CASSWSMDGYTF.

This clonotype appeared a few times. The DNA of the CDR3 is TGCGCCAGCAGCTCGGGACGGCTCCAAGAGACCCAGTACTTC. Protein product: CASSSGRLQETQYF. The genes are TRBV5-1 and TRBJ2-5; perhaps D is TRBD1 or TRBD2 (5 bases each). With 3 bases removed from V and 1 base from J, the gap between germline ends came to 10 bases. The length of the CDR3 is 14 residues. Germline V gives CDR1 SGHRS, CDR2 YFSETQ.

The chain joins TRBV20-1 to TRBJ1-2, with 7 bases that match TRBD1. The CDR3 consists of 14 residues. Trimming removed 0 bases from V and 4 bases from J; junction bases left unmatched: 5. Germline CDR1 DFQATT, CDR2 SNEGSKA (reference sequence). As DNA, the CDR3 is TGCAGTGCTAGAGATCTGACAGGGACCTATGGCTACACCTTC. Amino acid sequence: CSARDLTGTYGYTF.

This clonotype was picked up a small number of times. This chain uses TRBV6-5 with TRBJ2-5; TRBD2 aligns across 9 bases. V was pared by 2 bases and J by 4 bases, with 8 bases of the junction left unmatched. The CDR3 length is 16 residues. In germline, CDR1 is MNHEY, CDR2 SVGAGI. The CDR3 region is CASSYSTAGGLETQYF. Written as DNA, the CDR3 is TGTGCCAGCAGTTACAGTACAGCGGGGGGATTAGAGACCCAGTACTTC.

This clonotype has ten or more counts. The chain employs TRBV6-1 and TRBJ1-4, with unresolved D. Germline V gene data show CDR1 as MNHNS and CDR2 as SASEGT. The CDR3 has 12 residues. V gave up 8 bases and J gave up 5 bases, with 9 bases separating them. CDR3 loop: CASVNSNEKLFF. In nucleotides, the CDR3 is TGTGCCAGCGTCAACAGCAATGAAAAACTGTTTTTT.

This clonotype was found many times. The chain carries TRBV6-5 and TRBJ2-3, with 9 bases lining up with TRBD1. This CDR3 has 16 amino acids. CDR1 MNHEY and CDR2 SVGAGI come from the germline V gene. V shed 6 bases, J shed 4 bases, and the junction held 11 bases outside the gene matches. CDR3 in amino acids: CASRQAGTGSADTQYF. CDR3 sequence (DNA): TGTGCCAGCAGGCAGGCGGGGACAGGGTCCGCAGATACGCAGTATTTT.